By proportion, the clone carrying this T cell receptor (beta chain) is medium-sized (0.01 to 0.1%). Antigen: not known. The data derive from a study of human T cells and chemical hapten exposure. The wider study: Predominantly women, the patients had alopecia areata, totalis or universalis. Study-wide points: Patch test score rose with PT1 expanded TCR count, significant at thresholds 8, 16 and 32, not 4. The donors suffered from alopecia, so their immune response may not match that of healthy people.

Trimming removed 5 bases at V and 1 base at J, with 11 bases between. The length of the CDR3 is 15 residues. TCRdb re-called the RACE reads with MiXCR, one entry per CDR3 protein. The sample holds 80,000 to 100,000 distinct CDR3 sequences; 11% are singletons and the top ten take about 4%. As to time point: patch test 3, about 24 weeks after DPC sensitization. Noted treatment: therapeutic diphenylcyclopropenone sensitization with weekly scalp DPC. The sequence was collected from a woman aged 50 to 60 with alopecia areata. Some clones in this sample may be carry-over from other donors' samples. The chain has TRBV12-3 or TRBV12-4 and TRBJ2-2, with D possibly TRBD1 on 6 matching bases. Sequencing used whole blood, obtained in connection with sensitization to the hapten diphenylcyclopropenone (DPC). In DNA form, the CDR3 reads TGTGCCAGCAGTCCCACGACAGGGAACACCGGGGAGCTGTTTTTT. It specifies CASSPTTGNTGELFF.